A selection of T cell receptor beta chains follows, all from one sample in a study of cytomegalovirus exposure and HLA in healthy donors. This table comes from immunoSEQ multiplex PCR, and its TCRdb copy is limited to in-frame clones, with some not included. The table records approximately 150,000 clones, about 85% of them present only once. Sequenced sample: PBMCs. Receptor source: a human donor in good health. Both conserved end residues are part of each CDR3. A D gene is named only where the DNA matches it firmly. Some rows have no size entry. The others give once, few or many, or a class for an expanded clone.

j_call: TRBJ1-6; v_call: TRBV7-9; d_call: -; clone_size: few; cdr3_aa: CASSGQGNSPLHF; cdr3_nt: TGTGCCAGCAGCGGCCAGGGGAATTCACCCCTCCACTTT
j_call: TRBJ1-2; v_call: TRBV30; d_call: TRBD1; clone_size: -; cdr3_aa: CAWCLGQVVGGYTF; cdr3_nt: TGTGCCTGGTGCCTGGGACAGGTTGTAGGGGGCTACACCTTC
j_call: TRBJ2-3; v_call: TRBV25-1; d_call: -; clone_size: -; cdr3_aa: CASSIGVAGTDTQYF; cdr3_nt: TGTGCCAGCAGTATCGGAGTAGCGGGCACAGATACGCAGTATTTT
j_call: TRBJ1-6; v_call: TRBV5-6; d_call: -; clone_size: once; cdr3_aa: CASSPQGGNSPLHF; cdr3_nt: TGTGCCAGCAGCCCGCAGGGAGGGAATTCACCCCTCCACTTT
j_call: TRBJ2-5; v_call: TRBV6-1; d_call: TRBD1; clone_size: -; cdr3_aa: CASSRDRRETQYF; cdr3_nt: TGTGCCAGCAGTAGGGACAGACGAGAGACCCAGTACTTC
j_call: TRBJ1-1; v_call: TRBV19; d_call: TRBD1; clone_size: few; cdr3_aa: CASSIGDRGRTEAFF; cdr3_nt: TGTGCCAGTAGTATAGGGGACAGGGGGCGCACTGAAGCTTTCTTT
j_call: TRBJ2-7; v_call: TRBV7-2; d_call: -; clone_size: -; cdr3_aa: CASSSPPRRLARYYEQYF; cdr3_nt: TGTGCCAGCAGCTCCCCGCCCCGGCGCTTAGCGAGATACTACGAGCAGTACTTC
j_call: TRBJ2-7; v_call: TRBV6-1; d_call: TRBD1; clone_size: once; cdr3_aa: CASMMRQDRVYEQYF; cdr3_nt: TGTGCCAGCATGATGCGTCAGGACAGGGTGTACGAGCAGTACTTC
j_call: TRBJ1-6; v_call: TRBV28; d_call: TRBD1; clone_size: few; cdr3_aa: CASSSPGQGYSPLHF; cdr3_nt: TGTGCCAGCAGTTCGCCGGGACAGGGTTATTCACCCCTCCACTTT
j_call: TRBJ2-7; v_call: TRBV5-1; d_call: TRBD2; clone_size: -; cdr3_aa: CASSLITSGEKQYF; cdr3_nt: TGCGCCAGCAGCTTAATAACTAGCGGGGAGAAGCAGTACTTC
j_call: TRBJ1-2; v_call: TRBV6-5; d_call: -; clone_size: -; cdr3_aa: CASSFTGTGGYTF; cdr3_nt: TGTGCCAGCAGTTTCACTGGAACGGGTGGCTACACCTTC
j_call: TRBJ2-7; v_call: TRBV7-2; d_call: -; clone_size: few; cdr3_aa: CASSSRVGSGYEQYF; cdr3_nt: TGTGCCAGCAGCTCCAGGGTTGGTTCGGGCTACGAGCAGTACTTC
j_call: TRBJ2-5; v_call: TRBV13; d_call: -; clone_size: -; cdr3_aa: CASSFVQGGQETQYF; cdr3_nt: TGTGCCAGCAGCTTTGTTCAGGGCGGCCAAGAGACCCAGTACTTC
j_call: TRBJ1-6; v_call: TRBV15; d_call: -; clone_size: -; cdr3_aa: CATSGAGNSPLHF; cdr3_nt: TGTGCCACCAGCGGAGCAGGGAATTCACCCCTCCACTTT
j_call: TRBJ2-1; v_call: TRBV7-3; d_call: TRBD2; clone_size: -; cdr3_aa: CASSPGWTSGSWNEQFF; cdr3_nt: TGTGCCAGCAGCCCAGGTTGGACTAGCGGGAGTTGGAATGAGCAGTTCTTC
j_call: TRBJ2-3; v_call: TRBV7-6; d_call: -; clone_size: -; cdr3_aa: CASSRETWDTQYF; cdr3_nt: TGTGCCAGCAGCCGGGAAACTTGGGATACGCAGTATTTT
j_call: TRBJ1-1; v_call: TRBV29-1; d_call: -; clone_size: once; cdr3_aa: CSGGQNTEAFF; cdr3_nt: TGCAGCGGCGGACAGAACACTGAAGCTTTCTTT
j_call: TRBJ2-7; v_call: TRBV6-1; d_call: TRBD1; clone_size: -; cdr3_aa: CASSEAFWDRPREYF; cdr3_nt: TGTGCCAGCAGTGAAGCGTTTTGGGACAGGCCGAGGGAGTACTTC
j_call: TRBJ1-5; v_call: TRBV2; d_call: TRBD1; clone_size: -; cdr3_aa: CASSAPGGQGYQPQHF; cdr3_nt: TGTGCCAGCAGTGCCCCCGGTGGACAGGGATATCAGCCCCAGCATTTT
j_call: TRBJ1-1; v_call: TRBV5-1; d_call: -; clone_size: -; cdr3_aa: CASQLVGGTEAFF; cdr3_nt: TGCGCCAGCCAGTTAGTGGGCGGGACTGAAGCTTTCTTT
j_call: TRBJ2-3; v_call: TRBV28; d_call: -; clone_size: -; cdr3_aa: CASSEQDRSTDTQYF; cdr3_nt: TGTGCCAGCAGTGAACAGGACAGAAGCACAGATACGCAGTATTTT
j_call: TRBJ2-7; v_call: TRBV5-1; d_call: TRBD2; clone_size: -; cdr3_aa: CASSLGASGPYEQYF; cdr3_nt: TGCGCCAGCAGCTTGGGGGCTAGCGGACCCTACGAGCAGTACTTC
j_call: TRBJ1-6; v_call: TRBV25-1; d_call: -; clone_size: -; cdr3_aa: CASSEYEGGTYNSPLHF; cdr3_nt: TGTGCCAGCAGTGAATACGAGGGGGGGACCTATAATTCACCCCTCCACTTT
j_call: TRBJ1-3; v_call: TRBV7-9; d_call: TRBD1; clone_size: -; cdr3_aa: CASSLVDRISGNTIYF; cdr3_nt: TGTGCCAGCAGCTTAGTGGACAGGATCTCTGGAAACACCATATATTTT
j_call: TRBJ1-4; v_call: TRBV19; d_call: -; clone_size: -; cdr3_aa: CASSMDFLQEKLFF; cdr3_nt: TGTGCCAGTAGTATGGACTTTCTTCAGGAAAAACTGTTTTTT
j_call: TRBJ2-3; v_call: TRBV11-3; d_call: -; clone_size: -; cdr3_aa: CASSPDGASTDTQYF; cdr3_nt: TGTGCCAGCAGCCCCGACGGAGCTAGCACAGATACGCAGTATTTT
j_call: TRBJ2-2; v_call: TRBV5-4; d_call: -; clone_size: -; cdr3_aa: CASSFVVAGTGELFF; cdr3_nt: TGTGCCAGCAGCTTTGTTGTTGCGGGAACCGGGGAGCTGTTTTTT
j_call: TRBJ1-4; v_call: TRBV29-1; d_call: TRBD1; clone_size: -; cdr3_aa: CSGSRDRAGEKLFF; cdr3_nt: TGCAGCGGGAGCCGGGACAGGGCCGGAGAAAAACTGTTTTTT
j_call: TRBJ2-6; v_call: TRBV27; d_call: -; clone_size: -; cdr3_aa: CASSTDWDSGANVLTF; cdr3_nt: TGTGCCAGCAGTACGGACTGGGACTCTGGGGCCAACGTCCTGACTTTC
j_call: TRBJ2-3; v_call: TRBV10-3; d_call: TRBD1; clone_size: -; cdr3_aa: CAMRTGSSTDTQYF; cdr3_nt: TGTGCCATGCGGACAGGGTCTAGCACAGATACGCAGTATTTT
j_call: TRBJ2-1; v_call: TRBV18; d_call: -; clone_size: -; cdr3_aa: CASSPQESSTDEQFF; cdr3_nt: TGTGCCAGCTCACCCCAAGAATCGTCTACCGATGAGCAGTTCTTC
j_call: TRBJ2-7; v_call: TRBV5-1; d_call: -; clone_size: -; cdr3_aa: CASSFKVIGDEQYF; cdr3_nt: TGCGCCAGCAGCTTTAAGGTAATAGGGGACGAGCAGTACTTC
j_call: TRBJ1-1; v_call: TRBV5-1; d_call: -; clone_size: -; cdr3_aa: CASSFGVATVNTEAFF; cdr3_nt: TGCGCCAGCAGCTTTGGGGTTGCGACAGTGAACACTGAAGCTTTCTTT
j_call: TRBJ2-7; v_call: TRBV10-2; d_call: -; clone_size: -; cdr3_aa: CASTMTGRRSEQYF; cdr3_nt: TGCGCCAGCACCATGACAGGGAGGAGGAGCGAGCAGTACTTC
j_call: TRBJ2-3; v_call: TRBV5-4; d_call: -; clone_size: -; cdr3_aa: CASSLGTGTDTQYF; cdr3_nt: TGTGCCAGCAGCTTGGGGACAGGCACAGATACGCAGTATTTT
j_call: TRBJ2-5; v_call: TRBV27; d_call: TRBD1; clone_size: -; cdr3_aa: CASSPPAGQVSQETQYF; cdr3_nt: TGTGCCAGCAGCCCCCCGGCCGGACAGGTATCCCAAGAGACCCAGTACTTC
j_call: TRBJ2-7; v_call: TRBV2; d_call: -; clone_size: -; cdr3_aa: CASSVYLALRSEQYF; cdr3_nt: TGTGCCAGCAGCGTATACTTGGCACTACGGTCCGAGCAGTACTTC
j_call: TRBJ1-5; v_call: TRBV27; d_call: -; clone_size: -; cdr3_aa: CASGQPQHF; cdr3_nt: TGTGCCAGCGGCCAGCCCCAGCATTTT
j_call: TRBJ2-7; v_call: TRBV30; d_call: -; clone_size: -; cdr3_aa: CAWSDSTYEQYF; cdr3_nt: TGTGCCTGGAGTGACAGTACCTACGAGCAGTACTTC
j_call: TRBJ2-2; v_call: TRBV19; d_call: TRBD2; clone_size: -; cdr3_aa: CASSPSGGDYTGELFF; cdr3_nt: TGTGCCAGTAGTCCCAGTGGGGGGGACTACACCGGGGAGCTGTTTTTT
j_call: TRBJ2-5; v_call: TRBV15; d_call: TRBD2; clone_size: -; cdr3_aa: CATSRDRAAGGPRETQYF; cdr3_nt: TGTGCCACCAGCAGAGATCGTGCGGCGGGGGGGCCCCGGGAGACCCAGTACTTC
j_call: TRBJ1-5; v_call: TRBV2; d_call: TRBD1; clone_size: -; cdr3_aa: CASSRDSYQPQHF; cdr3_nt: TGTGCCAGCAGTAGGGACAGTTATCAGCCCCAGCATTTT
j_call: TRBJ2-5; v_call: TRBV6-6; d_call: -; clone_size: -; cdr3_aa: CASRRTVQETQYF; cdr3_nt: TGTGCCAGCAGGAGGACAGTACAAGAGACCCAGTACTTC